This T cell receptor beta chain was captured in a study of cytomegalovirus exposure and HLA in healthy donors. The study, taken as a whole, reports: Associated with cytomegalovirus, according to the listing, were 150 to 200 TCR beta chains. There were a few CMV-associated chains whose specificity for CMV antigens was confirmed in vitro.

Profiling relied on immunoSEQ multiplex PCR, and the TCRdb table lists in-frame clones only, not all of them. The table has 150,000 to 200,000 clones, 80% to 90% seen once. Concerning this clone itself: Its antigen is currently unknown.

Separation from the approximately 660-subject first cohort characterized the roughly 130-subject validation cohort, to which the donors belonged. There are 14 residues in the CDR3. Losses at the gene ends were 7 bases for V and 7 bases for J; bases not matched to a gene: 13. Germline lookup yields CDR1 GTSNPN and CDR2 SVGIG (reference sequence). The source is a woman aged 25 to 39 in good health and CMV-seronegative. The sequenced sample was PBMCs. The chain recombines TRBV30 with TRBJ2-1, with TRBD2 matching 7 bases. In nucleotides, the CDR3 is TGTGCCTCCTCGAGGGAACTAGCGCGGAATGAGCAGTTCTTC. Encoded protein: CASSRELARNEQFF.